A selection of T cell receptor beta chains follows, all from one sample in a study of identical twins. TCRdb reprocessed the 5' RACE reads with MiXCR, giving one entry per CDR3 protein. The sample lists 220,000 or so distinct CDR3 sequences, approximately 7% occurring once. The data were also submitted as part of a second study, on yellow fever vaccine responses in identical twins.

Sequenced input: memory (CD45RO+) T cells sorted from blood. These TCRs come from a woman aged 18-35 years in good health. Both conserved end residues are part of each CDR3. D genes are given only for firm matches. Size is omitted from some rows. Given values are once, few, many or a class for expanded clones.

TRBJ2-2,many,TRBV20-1,TRBD2,19,TGCAGTGCTAGAGATTTTGGGATAGCGGGGCCCGCGAACACCGGGGAGCTGTTTTTT,CSARDFGIAGPANTGELFF
TRBJ2-3,few,TRBV7-8,TRBD2,18,TGTGCCAGCAGCTTAGCGCAGCTAGCGGGAGGGAAAACAGATACGCAGTATTTT,CASSLAQLAGGKTDTQYF
TRBJ1-2,few,TRBV12-3/TRBV12-4,TRBD1,16,TGTGCCAGCACAAACGGAGTGGGACAGGGGGCGCAAGGCTACACCTTC,CASTNGVGQGAQGYTF
TRBJ1-2,few,TRBV27,NA,15,TGTGCCAGCAGTTTATCGGAGGAGAACCTCTATGGCTACACCTTC,CASSLSEENLYGYTF
TRBJ1-5,few,TRBV20-1,NA,11,TGCAGTGCCCCCTGGGTCGGGTCCCAGCATTTT,CSAPWVGSQHF
TRBJ2-3,few,TRBV7-3,NA,15,TGTGCCAGCAGTAGGGGGACGTGGGAAGGAGATACGCAGTATTTT,CASSRGTWEGDTQYF
TRBJ2-5,few,TRBV20-1,NA,14,TGCAGTGCCAGGGACATTAACCGGGGGGAGACCCAGTACTTC,CSARDINRGETQYF
TRBJ2-2,NA,TRBV7-9,NA,16,TGTGCCAGCAGCCCCAGGGGGGACACGAACACCGGGGAGCTGTTTTTT,CASSPRGDTNTGELFF
TRBJ2-5,many,TRBV20-1,TRBD2,16,TGCAGTGCTAGAGAAAGACTAGCGGGGGGGCTGGAGACCCAGTACTTC,CSARERLAGGLETQYF
TRBJ1-1,NA,TRBV6-5,NA,15,TGTGCCAGCAGTTCCGCCGCGCAGCCTCACACTGAAGCTTTCTTT,CASSSAAQPHTEAFF
TRBJ2-1,NA,TRBV11-1,TRBD1,18,TGTGCCAGCAGCTTAACTAATGTGGCGACAGGGGTCTACAATGAGCAGTTCTTC,CASSLTNVATGVYNEQFF
TRBJ2-2,NA,TRBV9,TRBD2,16,TGTGCCAGCAGCCCCCTCAGCGGGGGGGGGACCGGGGAGCTGTTTTTT,CASSPLSGGGTGELFF
TRBJ2-6,few,TRBV12-3/TRBV12-4,NA,15,TGTGCCAGCAGCCCCTCAGGGACTGGGGCCAACGTCCTGACTTTC,CASSPSGTGANVLTF
TRBJ2-1,many,TRBV7-7,TRBD1,13,TGTGCCAGCAGCCAGACAGGGAGTAATGAGCAGTTCTTC,CASSQTGSNEQFF
TRBJ1-5,many,TRBV20-1,NA,13,TGCAGTGCTAGTGGGGGACCCCAGCAGCCCCAGCATTTT,CSASGGPQQPQHF
TRBJ2-7,NA,TRBV6-1,TRBD2,14,TGTGCCAGCAGCCGGGAAGAGAGTAGCGGGACGAAGTACTTC,CASSREESSGTKYF
TRBJ2-6,many,TRBV3-1,NA,17,TGTGCCAGCAGCACCCGGACCAGACCCTCTGGGGCCAACGTCCTGACTTTC,CASSTRTRPSGANVLTF
TRBJ1-2,few,TRBV6-1,TRBD1,15,TGTGCCAGCACGGTTTCTCACAGGGGGCTCGGTGGCTACACCTTC,CASTVSHRGLGGYTF
TRBJ2-1,many,TRBV5-6,NA,11,TGTGCCAGCAGCTGGGACGTTGAGCAGTTCTTC,CASSWDVEQFF
TRBJ2-2,many,TRBV10-3,TRBD1,17,TGTGCCGTCAGATTTAGAACGGGACAGGGCTCCACCGGGGAGCTGTTTTTT,CAVRFRTGQGSTGELFF
TRBJ2-2,few,TRBV4-1,NA,17,TGCGCCAGCAGCCAAGGGGGGTCGGGGACCGACACCGGGGAGCTGTTTTTT,CASSQGGSGTDTGELFF
TRBJ1-3,NA,TRBV6-1,TRBD1,15,TGTGCCAGCAGGCCCCTGACAGGGGGAAGGAACACCATATATTTT,CASRPLTGGRNTIYF
TRBJ2-5,few,TRBV5-1,TRBD1,15,TGCGCCAACACAAAAACAGGGGAACCCCAAGAGACCCAGTACTTC,CANTKTGEPQETQYF
TRBJ2-1,NA,TRBV29-1,TRBD2,17,TGCAGCGTTGAAGACAGAAACAGACTAGCGGGAGAGAATGAGCAGTTCTTC,CSVEDRNRLAGENEQFF
TRBJ2-3,many,TRBV20-1,NA,17,TGCAGTGCTAGGTCCGCCTTCGTTGCCGGGGCCACAGATACGCAGTATTTT,CSARSAFVAGATDTQYF
TRBJ1-4,few,TRBV6-5,NA,14,TGTGCCAGCAGTTACTTCGGGGGCGGTGAAAAACTGTTTTTT,CASSYFGGGEKLFF